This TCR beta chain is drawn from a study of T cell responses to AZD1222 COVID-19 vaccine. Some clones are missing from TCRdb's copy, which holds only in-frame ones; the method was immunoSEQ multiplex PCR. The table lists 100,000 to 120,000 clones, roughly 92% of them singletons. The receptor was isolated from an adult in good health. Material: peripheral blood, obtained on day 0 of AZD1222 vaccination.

CDR3 protein: CATSRGDNLYEQYF. Here the CDR3 DNA reads TGTGCCACCAGCAGGGGGGACAACCTCTACGAGCAGTACTTC. The chain couples TRBV24-1 to TRBJ2-7; the D gene is possibly TRBD1 (7 bases). CDR1 and CDR2 from the germline V gene are KGHDR and SFDVKD. CDR3 size: 14 residues. V was pared by 7 bases and J by 3 bases, with 15 bases between.